A selection of T cell receptor beta chains follows, all from one sample in a study of identical twins. TCRdb processed the 5' RACE reads anew with MiXCR; each CDR3 protein has one entry. The table records about 690,000 distinct CDR3 sequences, 21% of them present only once. The sample was also linked to a second study, of T cells expressing NK-cell markers.

Material: PBMCs. The receptor set was obtained from a young woman in good health. The CDR3 runs from the conserved cysteine through the conserved F or W. D genes are given only for firm matches. Expanded clones get a size class; other rows say once, few or many, or leave the size out.

>NA|few|TRBJ1-5|TRBV6-1
CASRRTADSNQPQHF
TGTGCCAGCAGACGGACAGCCGATAGCAATCAGCCCCAGCATTTT
>NA|NA|TRBJ2-1|TRBV10-3
CAIREGGLAYNEQFF
TGTGCCATCAGGGAAGGTGGTCTGGCCTACAATGAGCAGTTCTTC
>TRBD2|many|TRBJ2-7|TRBV29-1
CSVKGLAGSYEQYF
TGCAGCGTTAAAGGACTAGCGGGCTCCTACGAGCAGTACTTC
>TRBD1|NA|TRBJ1-5|TRBV20-1
CSAKDRGPAGQPQHF
TGCAGTGCTAAAGACAGGGGGCCAGCGGGTCAGCCCCAGCATTTT
>TRBD1|NA|TRBJ2-7|TRBV10-3
CAIRKDRAEKEQYF
TGTGCCATCAGAAAGGACAGGGCCGAAAAGGAGCAGTACTTC
>TRBD1|NA|TRBJ1-4|TRBV7-8
CASSLRDRVEKLFF
TGTGCCAGCAGCTTACGGGACAGGGTTGAAAAACTGTTTTTT
>NA|NA|TRBJ2-1|TRBV29-1
CSVDGDKQFF
TGCAGCGTTGACGGGGACAAGCAGTTCTTC
>TRBD2|few|TRBJ2-1|TRBV10-3
CAISSSGRRRGSYNEQFF
TGTGCCATCAGCTCTAGCGGGAGGCGGAGGGGCTCCTACAATGAGCAGTTCTTC
>NA|NA|TRBJ2-7|TRBV11-3
CASSFSVGEQYF
TGTGCCAGCAGCTTCAGTGTGGGGGAGCAGTACTTC
>NA|NA|TRBJ1-5|TRBV12-3/TRBV12-4
CASSLVNSGNQPQHF
TGTGCCAGCAGTTTAGTTAACAGCGGCAATCAGCCCCAGCATTTT
>NA|NA|TRBJ2-5|TRBV29-1
CSVEMTAETQYF
TGCAGCGTTGAAATGACTGCAGAGACCCAGTACTTC
>NA|few|TRBJ2-2|TRBV15
CATSRVVNTGELFF
TGTGCCACCAGCAGAGTGGTGAACACCGGGGAGCTGTTTTTT
>TRBD1|NA|TRBJ2-7|TRBV20-1
CSASPGTGMYEQYF
TGCAGTGCTAGCCCCGGGACAGGGATGTACGAGCAGTACTTC
>NA|once|TRBJ2-3|TRBV7-9
CASSFSGLTKSAQYF
TGTGCCAGCAGCTTTTCAGGACTTACGAAGTCAGCGCAGTATTTT
>NA|few|TRBJ2-7|TRBV6-2/TRBV6-3
CASTLRREHEQYF
TGTGCCAGCACCCTCAGGCGGGAACACGAGCAGTACTTC
>NA|NA|TRBJ2-3|TRBV19
CASREGSNPTDTQYF
TGTGCCAGTAGGGAAGGCAGCAACCCCACAGATACGCAGTATTTT
>NA|few|TRBJ1-1|TRBV12-3/TRBV12-4
CASRNPARNTEAFF
TGTGCCAGCCGAAACCCCGCCAGGAACACTGAAGCTTTCTTT
>NA|NA|TRBJ2-3|TRBV7-2
CASSPQVGIGGDTQYF
TGTGCCAGCAGCCCCCAGGTCGGGATAGGGGGAGATACGCAGTATTTT